This T cell receptor (beta chain) was captured by sequencing in a study of blood T cells in healthy people across ages. The people who gave samples were healthy Caucasians from Russia, aged about 6 to 100. A second PCR of roughly 7 to 11 cycles used a sample-barcoded 5' primer and a J-beta primer mix. MiXCR, run by TCRdb on the 5' RACE reads, gives a single entry per CDR3 protein. The sample yields about 1.1 million distinct CDR3 sequences, less than 45% seen once. With 5 bases removed from V and 5 bases from J, the gap between germline ends came to 8 bases. Germline lookup yields CDR1 SGHRS and CDR2 YFSETQ. The length of the CDR3 is 11 residues.

The clonotype comes from a man in his late teens or twenties in good health. Sequenced sample: blood. V and J are TRBV5-1 and TRBJ2-7; unclear D gene. The CDR3 DNA sequence: TGCGCCAGCAGTTCTTGGGACGAGCAGTACTTC. This gives the protein CASSSWDEQYF.